This T cell receptor (beta chain) is drawn from a study of OX40 agonist ivuxolimab in advanced cancers. About this clone: Its specificity is not known.

If patients had autoimmune disease history or systemic immunosuppression, they were excluded. Blood sampling took place at baseline, cycle 4 day 1, and cycle 7 day 1. Sequencing used immunoSEQ multiplex PCR; TCRdb keeps in-frame clones, though not all of them. This sample has tens of thousands of clones; more than 85% occur once, and the top ten carry 1.9%. Germline assignment: CDR1 LNHDA and CDR2 SQIVND (reference sequence). This CDR3 has 13 residues. Deletions cut 4 bases from V and 6 bases from J, with 10 bases between. Whole-study results and caveats: Patients with a partial response at 0.1-3.0 mg/kg had among the lowest clonal expansion.

This material consisted of CD4+ or CD8+ T cells sorted from blood, taken in a trial of the OX40 agonist ivuxolimab. The TCR comes from an adult with an advanced solid tumor such as melanoma, head and neck, liver or kidney cancer. This rearrangement joins TRBV19 to TRBJ2-1, with unresolved D. In DNA, the CDR3 is TGTGCCAGTAGTACACAAGTCGTCAATGAGCAGTTCTTC. It yields the protein CASSTQVVNEQFF.